This TCR beta chain was sequenced in a study of T cells expressing NK-cell markers. About the research overall: Source material for TCR beta repertoires consisted of sorted CD3+CD56+NKG2C+, CD3+CD56+NKG2C- and CD3+CD56-NKG2C+ T cells. Eight donors were sequenced, of whom seven were HCMV-seropositive, while the remaining one was HCMV-seronegative.

Broader study findings: Among CD8+ T cells from several donors, dominant NKG2C+ clonotypes accounted for about 1.0-7.0%.

TCRdb re-called the 5' RACE reads; one entry per CDR3 protein, DNA not given. This table lists under 600,000 distinct CDR3 sequences. The CDR3 covers 14 residues. Germline CDR1 is SQVTM and CDR2 is ANQGSEA. Concerning this clonotype: What it binds is unknown.

The sequence came from a woman aged 50 to 60 in good health. The material sequenced was blood T cells: a sorted CD56 or NKG2C T cell subset, CD4+ or CD8+ T cells, or bulk PBMC T cells (not recorded which). J is TRBJ2-3 and V is TRBV29-1; TCRdb names TRBD1, which stays unverified in the absence of DNA. The CDR3 spells CSVGLQGVVDTQYF.